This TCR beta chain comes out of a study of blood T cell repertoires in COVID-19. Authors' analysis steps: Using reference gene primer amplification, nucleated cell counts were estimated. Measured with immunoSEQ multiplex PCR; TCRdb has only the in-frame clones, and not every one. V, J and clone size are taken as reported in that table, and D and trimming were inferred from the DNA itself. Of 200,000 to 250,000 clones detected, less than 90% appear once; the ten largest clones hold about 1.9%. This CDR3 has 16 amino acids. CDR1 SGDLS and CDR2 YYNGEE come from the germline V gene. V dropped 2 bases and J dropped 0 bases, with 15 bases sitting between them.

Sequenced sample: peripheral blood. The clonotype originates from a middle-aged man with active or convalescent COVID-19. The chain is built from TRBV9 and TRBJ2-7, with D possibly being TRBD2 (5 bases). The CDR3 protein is CASSVRSSTRSYEQYF. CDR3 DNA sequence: TGTGCCAGCAGCGTTAGGTCTAGCACTCGCTCCTACGAGCAGTACTTC.